This T cell receptor (beta chain) was sequenced during a study of blood T cell repertoires in COVID-19. Study in general: PBMCs, B-cell-depleted T cells, or T cells were the source of the cDNA or gDNA that made up the material.

Per the authors' pipeline: Amplified reference gene primers provided the basis for estimating nucleated cell counts. Sequenced by immunoSEQ multiplex PCR; TCRdb stores in-frame clones only, minus some. V and J calls and clone size are as listed in that table; D and trimming were resolved from the DNA. The sample lists approximately 260,000 clones; roughly 89% were seen once. The sample comprised peripheral blood. This receptor was taken from a man aged 45 to 65 with acute or convalescent COVID-19.

CDR3 sequence reads: CASSLYPPANTGELFF. The CDR3 DNA reads as TGCGCCAGCAGCTTGTACCCGCCGGCGAACACCGGGGAGCTGTTTTTT. J is TRBJ2-2 and V is TRBV5-1; no firm D call. CDR1 and CDR2 from the germline V gene are SGHRS and YFSETQ. CDR3 length: 16 amino acids. V dropped 1 base and J dropped 0 bases, with 10 bases sitting between them.